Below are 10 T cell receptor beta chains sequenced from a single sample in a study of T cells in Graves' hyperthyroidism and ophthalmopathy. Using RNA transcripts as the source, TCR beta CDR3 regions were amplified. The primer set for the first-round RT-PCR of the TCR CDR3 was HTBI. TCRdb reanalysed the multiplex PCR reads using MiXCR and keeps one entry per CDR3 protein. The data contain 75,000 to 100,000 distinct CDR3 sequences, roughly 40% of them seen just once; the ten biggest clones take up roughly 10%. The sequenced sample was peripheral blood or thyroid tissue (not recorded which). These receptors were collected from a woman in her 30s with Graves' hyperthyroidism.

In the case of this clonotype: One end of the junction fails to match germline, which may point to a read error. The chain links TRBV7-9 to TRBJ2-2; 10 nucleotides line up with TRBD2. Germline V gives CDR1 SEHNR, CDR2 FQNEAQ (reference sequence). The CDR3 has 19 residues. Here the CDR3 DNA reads TGTGCCAGCAGTTTATGGTTGGCCAGCGGGAGGGCCGGGACCGGGGAGCTGGTTTTT. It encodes CASSLWLASGRAGTGELVF.

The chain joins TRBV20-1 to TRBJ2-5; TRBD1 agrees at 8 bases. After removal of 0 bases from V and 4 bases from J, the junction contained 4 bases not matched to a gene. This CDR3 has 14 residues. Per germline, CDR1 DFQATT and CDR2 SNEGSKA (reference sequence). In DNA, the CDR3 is TGCAGTGCTAGAGACACCGGACAGGGAGAGACCCAGTACTTC. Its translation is CSARDTGQGETQYF.

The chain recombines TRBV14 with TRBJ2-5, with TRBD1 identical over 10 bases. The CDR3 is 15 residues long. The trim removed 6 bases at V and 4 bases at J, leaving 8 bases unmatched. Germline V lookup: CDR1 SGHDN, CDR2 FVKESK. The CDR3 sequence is CASSRDRGEAETQYF. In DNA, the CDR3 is TGTGCCAGCAGTCGGGACAGGGGAGAGGCAGAGACCCAGTACTTC.

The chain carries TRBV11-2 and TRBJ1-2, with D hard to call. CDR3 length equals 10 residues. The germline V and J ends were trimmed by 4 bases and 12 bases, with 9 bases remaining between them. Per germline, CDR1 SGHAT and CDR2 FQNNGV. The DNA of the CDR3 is TGTGCCAGCAGCTCGCTTGGAAACACCTTC. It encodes CASSSLGNTF.

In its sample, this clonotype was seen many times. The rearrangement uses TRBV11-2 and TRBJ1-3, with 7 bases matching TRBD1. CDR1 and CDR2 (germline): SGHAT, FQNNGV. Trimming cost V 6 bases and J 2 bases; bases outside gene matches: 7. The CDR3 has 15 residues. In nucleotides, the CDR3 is TGTGCCAGCAGTTACAGGGGCCTCACTGGAAACACCATATATTTT. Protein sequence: CASSYRGLTGNTIYF.

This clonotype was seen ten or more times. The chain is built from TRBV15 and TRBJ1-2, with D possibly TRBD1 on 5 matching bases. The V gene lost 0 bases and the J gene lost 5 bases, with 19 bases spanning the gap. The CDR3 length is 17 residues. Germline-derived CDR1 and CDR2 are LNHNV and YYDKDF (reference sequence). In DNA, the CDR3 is TGTGCCACCAGCAGAGATCCAGACAGTTTGGGGTTTTATGGCTACACCTTC. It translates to CATSRDPDSLGFYGYTF.

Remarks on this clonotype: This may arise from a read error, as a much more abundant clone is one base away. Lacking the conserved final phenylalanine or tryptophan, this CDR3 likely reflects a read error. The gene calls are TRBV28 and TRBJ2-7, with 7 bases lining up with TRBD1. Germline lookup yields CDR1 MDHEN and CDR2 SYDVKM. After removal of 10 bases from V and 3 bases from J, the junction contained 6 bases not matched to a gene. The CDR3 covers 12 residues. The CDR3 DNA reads TGTGCCACATACACAGGGGACTACGAGCAGTACTAC. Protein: CATYTGDYEQYY.

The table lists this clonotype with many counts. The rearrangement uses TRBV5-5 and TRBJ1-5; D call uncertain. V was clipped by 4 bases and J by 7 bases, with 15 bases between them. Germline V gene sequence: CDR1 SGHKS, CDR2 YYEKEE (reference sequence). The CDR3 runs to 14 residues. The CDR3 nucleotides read TGTGCCAGCAGCCCTCGTTCGCGTGGGCAGCCCCAGCATTTT. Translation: CASSPRSRGQPQHF.

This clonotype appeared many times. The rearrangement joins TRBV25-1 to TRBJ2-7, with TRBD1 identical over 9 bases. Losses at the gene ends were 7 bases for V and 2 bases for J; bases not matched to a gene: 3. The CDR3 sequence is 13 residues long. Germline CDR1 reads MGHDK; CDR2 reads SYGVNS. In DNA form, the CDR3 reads TGTGCCAGCACTGGGACAGGGACCTACGAGCAGTACTTC. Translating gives CASTGTGTYEQYF.

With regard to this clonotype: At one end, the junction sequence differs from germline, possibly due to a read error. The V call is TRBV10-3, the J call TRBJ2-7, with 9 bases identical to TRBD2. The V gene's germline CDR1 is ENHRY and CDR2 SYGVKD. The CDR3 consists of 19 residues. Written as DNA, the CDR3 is TGTGCCAGCAGTTCGCCGTCCCCGCTCCTAGCGGGATTCTCCTACGAGCAGTACTTC. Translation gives CASSSPSPLLAGFSYEQYF.